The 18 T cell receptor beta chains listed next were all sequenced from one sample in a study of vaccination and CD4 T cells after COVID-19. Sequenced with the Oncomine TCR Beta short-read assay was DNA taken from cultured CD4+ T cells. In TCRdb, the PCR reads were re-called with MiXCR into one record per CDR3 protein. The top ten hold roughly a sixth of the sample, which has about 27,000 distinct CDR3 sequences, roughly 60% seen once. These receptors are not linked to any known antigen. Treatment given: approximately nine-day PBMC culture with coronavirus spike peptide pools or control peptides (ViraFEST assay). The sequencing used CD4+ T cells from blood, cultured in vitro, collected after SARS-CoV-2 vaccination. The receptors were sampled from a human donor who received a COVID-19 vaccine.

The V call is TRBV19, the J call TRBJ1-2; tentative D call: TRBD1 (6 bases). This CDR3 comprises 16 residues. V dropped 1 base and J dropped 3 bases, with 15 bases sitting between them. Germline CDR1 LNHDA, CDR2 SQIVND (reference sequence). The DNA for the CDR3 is TGTGCCAGTAGTATAGTGGCAGGGGTTCGCGACTATGGCTACACCTTC. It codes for CASSIVAGVRDYGYTF. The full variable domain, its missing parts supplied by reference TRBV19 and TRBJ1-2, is DGGITQSPKYLFRKEGQNVTLSCEQNLNHDAMYWYRQDPGQGLRLIYYSQIVNDFQKGDIAEGYSVSREKKESFPLTVTSAQKNPTAFYLCASSIVAGVRDYGYTFGSGTRLTVV.

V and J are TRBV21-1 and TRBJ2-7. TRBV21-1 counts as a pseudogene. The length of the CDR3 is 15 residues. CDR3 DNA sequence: TGTGCCAGCAGCAGAGGCCATAAAATTTCCTACGAGCAGTACTTC. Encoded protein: CASSRGHKISYEQYF.

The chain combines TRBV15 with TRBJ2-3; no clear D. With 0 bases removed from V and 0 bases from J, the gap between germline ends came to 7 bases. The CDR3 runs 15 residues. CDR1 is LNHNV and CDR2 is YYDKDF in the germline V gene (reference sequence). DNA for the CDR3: TGTGCCACCAGCAGAGACAGGACGAGCACAGATACGCAGTATTTT. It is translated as CATSRDRTSTDTQYF.

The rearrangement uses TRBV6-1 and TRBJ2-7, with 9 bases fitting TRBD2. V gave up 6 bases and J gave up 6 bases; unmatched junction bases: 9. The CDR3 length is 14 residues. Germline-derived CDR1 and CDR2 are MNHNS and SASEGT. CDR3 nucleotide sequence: TGTGCCAGCAGAGCAGCGGGGGGAGGGGGCGAGCAGTACTTC. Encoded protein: CASRAAGGGGEQYF.

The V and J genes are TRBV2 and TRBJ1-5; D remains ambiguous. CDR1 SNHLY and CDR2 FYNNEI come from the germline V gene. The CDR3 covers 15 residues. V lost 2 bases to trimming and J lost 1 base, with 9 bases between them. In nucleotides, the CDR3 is TGTGCCAGCAGTGAACCACACGCGAGCAATCAGCCCCAGCATTTT. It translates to CASSEPHASNQPQHF.

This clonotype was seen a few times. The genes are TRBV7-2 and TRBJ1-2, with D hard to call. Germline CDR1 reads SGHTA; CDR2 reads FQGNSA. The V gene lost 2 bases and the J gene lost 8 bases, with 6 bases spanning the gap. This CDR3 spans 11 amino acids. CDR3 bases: TGTGCCAGCAGCTTAAAGATCGGCTACACCTTC. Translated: CASSLKIGYTF.

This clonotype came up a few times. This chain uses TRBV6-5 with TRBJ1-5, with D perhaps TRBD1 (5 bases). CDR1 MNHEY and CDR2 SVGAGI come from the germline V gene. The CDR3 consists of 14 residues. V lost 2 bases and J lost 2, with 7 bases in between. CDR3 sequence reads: CASSYRGGNQPQHF. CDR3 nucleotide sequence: TGTGCCAGCAGTTACAGAGGGGGCAATCAGCCCCAGCATTTT.

The CDR3 here is CASSLVPRLASDTQYF. Written as DNA, the CDR3 is TGTGCCAGCAGCTTAGTCCCCCGACTAGCGTCAGATACGCAGTATTTT. The genes are TRBV7-2 and TRBJ2-3, with 8 bases fitting TRBD2. This CDR3 contains 16 residues. Germline V gene data show CDR1 as SGHTA and CDR2 as FQGNSA. After removal of 1 base from V and 4 bases from J, the junction contained 7 bases not matched to a gene.

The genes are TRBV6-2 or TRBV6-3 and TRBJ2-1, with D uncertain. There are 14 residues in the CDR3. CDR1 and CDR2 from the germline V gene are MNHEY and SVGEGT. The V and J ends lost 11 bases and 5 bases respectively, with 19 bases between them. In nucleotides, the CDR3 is TGTGCCTCCAAAGACCCGGACGGCAACAATGAGCAGTTCTTC. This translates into CASKDPDGNNEQFF.

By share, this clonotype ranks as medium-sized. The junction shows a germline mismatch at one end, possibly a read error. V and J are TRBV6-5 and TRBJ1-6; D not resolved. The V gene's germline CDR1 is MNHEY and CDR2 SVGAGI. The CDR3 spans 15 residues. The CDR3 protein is CASSYSYEGDSPLHF. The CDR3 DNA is TGTGCCAGCAGCTACTCTTACGAGGGAGACTCACCCCTCCACTTT.

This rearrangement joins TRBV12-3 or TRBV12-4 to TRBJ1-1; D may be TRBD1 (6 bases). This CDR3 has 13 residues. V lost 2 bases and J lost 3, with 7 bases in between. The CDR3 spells CASSLRGDTEAFF. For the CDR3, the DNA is TGTGCCAGCAGTTTAAGGGGGGACACTGAAGCTTTCTTT.

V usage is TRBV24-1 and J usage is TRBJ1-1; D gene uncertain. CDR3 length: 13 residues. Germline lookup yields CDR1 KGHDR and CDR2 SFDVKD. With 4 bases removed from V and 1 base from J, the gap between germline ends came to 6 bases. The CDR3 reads CATSEEGNTEAFF. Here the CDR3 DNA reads TGTGCCACCAGTGAAGAGGGGAACACTGAAGCTTTCTTT.

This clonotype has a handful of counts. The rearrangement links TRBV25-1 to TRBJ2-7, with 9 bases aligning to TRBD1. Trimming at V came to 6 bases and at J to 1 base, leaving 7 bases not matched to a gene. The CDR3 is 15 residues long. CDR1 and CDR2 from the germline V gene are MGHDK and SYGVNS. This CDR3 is CASRGSGQGSYEQYF. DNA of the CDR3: TGTGCCAGCAGGGGGTCCGGACAGGGGTCCTACGAGCAGTACTTC.

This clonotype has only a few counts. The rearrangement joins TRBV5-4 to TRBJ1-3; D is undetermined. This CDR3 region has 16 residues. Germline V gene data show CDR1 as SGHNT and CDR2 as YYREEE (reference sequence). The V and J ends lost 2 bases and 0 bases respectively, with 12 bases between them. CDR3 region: CASSLGGLVSGNTIYF. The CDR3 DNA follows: TGTGCCAGCAGCTTAGGCGGATTGGTCTCTGGAAACACCATATATTTT. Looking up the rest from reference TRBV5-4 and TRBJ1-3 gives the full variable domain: ETGVTQSPTHLIKTRGQQVTLRCSSQSGHNTVSWYQQALGQGPQFIFQYYREEENGRGNFPPRFSGLQFPNYSSELNVNALELDDSALYLCASSLGGLVSGNTIYFGEGSWLTVV.

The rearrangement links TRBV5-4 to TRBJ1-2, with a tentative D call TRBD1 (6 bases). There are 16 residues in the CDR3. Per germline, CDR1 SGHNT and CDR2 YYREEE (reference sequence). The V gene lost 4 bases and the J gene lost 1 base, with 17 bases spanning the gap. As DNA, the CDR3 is TGTGCCAGCAGCAACGAAGGGAGGGGGGGTAACTATGGCTACACCTTC. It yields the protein CASSNEGRGGNYGYTF.

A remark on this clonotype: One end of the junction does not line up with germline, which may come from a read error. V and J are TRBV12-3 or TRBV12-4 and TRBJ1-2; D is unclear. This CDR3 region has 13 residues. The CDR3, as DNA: TGTGCCAGCAGTCCCGGTTCTAACTACGGCTACACCTTC. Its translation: CASSPGSNYGYTF.

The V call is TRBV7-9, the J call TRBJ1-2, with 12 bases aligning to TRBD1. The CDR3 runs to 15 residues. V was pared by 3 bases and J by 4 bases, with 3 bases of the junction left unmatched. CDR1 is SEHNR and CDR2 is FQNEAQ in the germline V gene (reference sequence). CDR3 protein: CASSLGQGAGYGYTF. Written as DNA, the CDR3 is TGTGCCAGCAGCTTGGGACAGGGGGCTGGCTATGGCTACACCTTC.

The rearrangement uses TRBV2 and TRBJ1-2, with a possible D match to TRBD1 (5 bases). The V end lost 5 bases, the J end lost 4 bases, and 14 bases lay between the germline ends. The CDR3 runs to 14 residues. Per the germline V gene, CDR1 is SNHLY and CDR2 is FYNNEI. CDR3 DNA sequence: TGTGCCAGCAGTTCCCCCGACAGTCTCTATGGCTACACCTTC. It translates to CASSSPDSLYGYTF.